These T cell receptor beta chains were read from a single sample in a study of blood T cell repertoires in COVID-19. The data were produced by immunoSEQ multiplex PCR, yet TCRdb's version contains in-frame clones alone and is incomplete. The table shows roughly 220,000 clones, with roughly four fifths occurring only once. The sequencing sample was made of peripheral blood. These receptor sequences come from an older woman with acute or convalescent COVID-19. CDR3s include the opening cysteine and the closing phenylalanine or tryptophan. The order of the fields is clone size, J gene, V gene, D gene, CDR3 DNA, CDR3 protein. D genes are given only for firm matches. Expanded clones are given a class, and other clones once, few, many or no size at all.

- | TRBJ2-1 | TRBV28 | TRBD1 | TGTGCCAGCAGAGCCCCAGGGGGCGGCTACAATGAGCAGTTCTTC | CASRAPGGGYNEQFF
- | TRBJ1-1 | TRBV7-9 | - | TGTGCCAGCAGCTTAGGACAGAGCAGTAATGAAGCTTTCTTT | CASSLGQSSNEAFF
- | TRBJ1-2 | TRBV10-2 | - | TGCGCCAGCAGTGACGGGGTATATAACTATGGCTACACCTTC | CASSDGVYNYGYTF
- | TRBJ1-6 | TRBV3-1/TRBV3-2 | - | TGTGCCAGCAGCCAAGATGCGGTTTCACCCCTCCACTTT | CASSQDAVSPLHF
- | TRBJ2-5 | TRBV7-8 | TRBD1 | TGTGCCAGCACCCAGGCCGGGACAGGGCCCCCCCAGTACTTC | CASTQAGTGPPQYF
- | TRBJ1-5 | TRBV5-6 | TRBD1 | TGTGCCAGCGGACAGGGGGCAAGCAATCAGCCCCAGCATTTT | CASGQGASNQPQHF
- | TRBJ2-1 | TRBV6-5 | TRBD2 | TGTGCCAGCAGTTCGCGAGCGGGGGGCAAGGAAGAGCAGTTCTTC | CASSSRAGGKEEQFF
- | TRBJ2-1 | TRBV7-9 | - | TGTGCCAGCAGCTTAAGGGGGAATGTGGGTAATGAGCAGTTCTTC | CASSLRGNVGNEQFF
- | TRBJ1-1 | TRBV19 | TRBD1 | TGTGCCAGTAGTAGGGGACAGGGGTTAGGCACTGAAGCTTTCTTT | CASSRGQGLGTEAFF
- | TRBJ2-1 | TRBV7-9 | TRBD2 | TGTGCCAGCAGCTTTAGCGGGGCCCAGGGGAATGAGCAGTTCTTC | CASSFSGAQGNEQFF
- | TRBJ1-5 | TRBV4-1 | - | TGCGCCAGCAGCCAAGATGCAGGGACATATAGCAATCAGCCCCAGCATTTT | CASSQDAGTYSNQPQHF
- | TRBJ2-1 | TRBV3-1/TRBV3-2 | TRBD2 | TGTGCCAGCAGCCAGTTAGCGGGGGGGGCTCCAGGGAACAATGAGCAGTTCTTC | CASSQLAGGAPGNNEQFF
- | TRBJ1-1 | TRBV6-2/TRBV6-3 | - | TGTGCCAGCAGCCAATGGAACAGGGCTTTCTTT | CASSQWNRAFF
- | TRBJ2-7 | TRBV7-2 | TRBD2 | TGTGCCAGCAGTCATAGCGGGATGGGGGGATACGAGCAGTACTTC | CASSHSGMGGYEQYF
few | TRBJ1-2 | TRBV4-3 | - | TGCGCCAGCAGCCAAGATCGCCTACTTTTCTATGGCTACACCTTC | CASSQDRLLFYGYTF
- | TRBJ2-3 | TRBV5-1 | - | TGCGCCAGCAGCCCCGGGACTCCCACAGATACGCAGTATTTT | CASSPGTPTDTQYF
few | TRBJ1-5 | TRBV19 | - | TGTGCCAGTAGTTCCGCGGGCGCCCAGCCCCAGCATTTT | CASSSAGAQPQHF
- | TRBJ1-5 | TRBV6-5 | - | TGTGCCAGCAGCACCACTGATCAGCCCCAGCATTTT | CASSTTDQPQHF
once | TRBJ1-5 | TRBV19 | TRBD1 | TGTGCCAGTAGTATAGGAGGGACAGGCAATCAGCCCCAGCATTTT | CASSIGGTGNQPQHF
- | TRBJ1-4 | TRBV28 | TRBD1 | TGTGCCAGCGCGGCAGGGGGAAATGAAAAACTGTTTTTT | CASAAGGNEKLFF
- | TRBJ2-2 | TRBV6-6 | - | TGTGCCAGCAGTTACAGACTCCACACTGGGGAGCTGTTTTTT | CASSYRLHTGELFF
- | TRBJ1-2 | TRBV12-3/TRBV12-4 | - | TGTGCCAGCAGTTTACAACAGGGAGATGGCTACACCTTC | CASSLQQGDGYTF
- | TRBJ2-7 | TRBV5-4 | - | TGTGCCAGCAGCCGCTGGAATAGCGGAAGTTCCTACGAGCAGTACTTC | CASSRWNSGSSYEQYF
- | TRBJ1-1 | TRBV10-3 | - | TGTGCCATCAGTGCTGATGGAGGGAACACTGAAGCTTTCTTT | CAISADGGNTEAFF
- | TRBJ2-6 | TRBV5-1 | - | TGCGCCAGCAGCTTGGGGGTATTTGGGGCGACTGGGGCCAACGTCCTGACTTTC | CASSLGVFGATGANVLTF
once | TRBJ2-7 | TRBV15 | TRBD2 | TGTGCCACCAGGGAAGGGAGGGTGAATCTCTACGAGCAGTACTTC | CATREGRVNLYEQYF
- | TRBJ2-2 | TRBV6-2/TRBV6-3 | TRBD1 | TGTGCCAGCAGCATCTCGGGACAGGGCACCGGGGAGCTGTTTTTT | CASSISGQGTGELFF
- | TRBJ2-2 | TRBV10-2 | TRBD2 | TGCGCCAGCAGCATACTAGCGGGGGGGGCGCGGGCCGGGGAGCTGTTTTTT | CASSILAGGARAGELFF
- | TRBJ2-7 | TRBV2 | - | TGTGCCAGCAGTTACGGTGGGCTCAACTACGAGCAGTACTTC | CASSYGGLNYEQYF
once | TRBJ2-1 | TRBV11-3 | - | TGTGCCAGCAGCTTCGAGGTTTCTGGGGAGCAGTTCTTC | CASSFEVSGEQFF
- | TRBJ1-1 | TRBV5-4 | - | TGTGCCAGCAGCGTCGGGAGCATGAACACTGAAGCTTTCTTT | CASSVGSMNTEAFF
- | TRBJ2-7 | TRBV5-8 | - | TGTGCCAGCAGCCCGGAAGGGGGGGGTACCTTTGGCGAGCAGTACTTC | CASSPEGGGTFGEQYF
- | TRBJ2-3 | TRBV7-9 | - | TGTGCCAGCAGCTTCCAGGGGTATCTGGATACGCAGTATTTT | CASSFQGYLDTQYF
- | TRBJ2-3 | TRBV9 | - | TGTGCCAGCAGCGTAGGAAATAGCGGCGGCGATACGCAGTATTTT | CASSVGNSGGDTQYF
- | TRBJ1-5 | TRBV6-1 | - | TGTGCCAGCAGTGAAAGCCCTGTCGGGGTTCAGCCCCAGCATTTT | CASSESPVGVQPQHF
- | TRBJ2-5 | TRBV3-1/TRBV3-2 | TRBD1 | TGTGCCAGCGGATCGACAGGGGTCGGGACCCAGTACTTC | CASGSTGVGTQYF
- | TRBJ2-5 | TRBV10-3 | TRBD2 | TGTGCCATCAGTGACGGGAGGCGGATCGGAGAGACCCAGTACTTC | CAISDGRRIGETQYF
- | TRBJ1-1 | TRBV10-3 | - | TGTGCCATCAGCGCCCTCGGGGAGGTAGGGGGGGGCGAAGCTTTCTTT | CAISALGEVGGGEAFF
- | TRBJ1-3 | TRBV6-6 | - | TGTGCCACATCAGAGGCGAGCTCTGGAAACACCATATATTTT | CATSEASSGNTIYF
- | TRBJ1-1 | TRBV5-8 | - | TGTGCCAGCAGCCCGCCTATGATGAACACTGAAGCTTTCTTT | CASSPPMMNTEAFF
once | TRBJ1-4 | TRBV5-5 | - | TGTGCCAGCAGCTTGTATAGTTCAACTAATGAAAAACTGTTTTTT | CASSLYSSTNEKLFF
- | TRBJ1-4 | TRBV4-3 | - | TGCGCCAGCAGCCCGGGACAAAAGGAGGAAAAACTGTTTTTT | CASSPGQKEEKLFF
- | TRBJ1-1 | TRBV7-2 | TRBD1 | TGTGCCAGCAGCTCTACCGGGACAGGAGTTGAAGCTTTCTTT | CASSSTGTGVEAFF
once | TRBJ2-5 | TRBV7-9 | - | TGTGCCAGCACCCAACTAGCCCGCCAAGAGACCCAGTACTTC | CASTQLARQETQYF
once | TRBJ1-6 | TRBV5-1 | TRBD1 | TGCGCCAGCAGCTTGTTGGGACAGGGAAATTCACCCCTCCACTTT | CASSLLGQGNSPLHF
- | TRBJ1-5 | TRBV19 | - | TGTGCCAGTAGTAGGGGGGCATGGCGGGGGTTGGATAGCAATCAGCCCCAGCATTTT | CASSRGAWRGLDSNQPQHF
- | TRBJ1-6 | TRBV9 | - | TGTGCCAGCAGCGGTGGGCCCGGGGAAAATTCACCCCTCCACTTT | CASSGGPGENSPLHF
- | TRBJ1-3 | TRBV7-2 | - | TGTGCCAGCAGCTTAGCAGCGGGCTCTGGAAACACCATATATTTT | CASSLAAGSGNTIYF
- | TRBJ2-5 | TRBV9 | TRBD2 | TGTGCCAGCAGCGTAGGTTCTAGCGGGCAAGAGACCCAGTACTTC | CASSVGSSGQETQYF
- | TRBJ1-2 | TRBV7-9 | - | TGTGCCAGCAGCTTACCCGGTTCAGGGGACTATGGCTACACCTTC | CASSLPGSGDYGYTF
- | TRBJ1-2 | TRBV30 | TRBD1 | TGTGCCTGGGACAGGGAAGGGTTCTATGGCTACACCTTC | CAWDREGFYGYTF
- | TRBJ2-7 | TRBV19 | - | TGTGCCAGTAGTATCCGTCCCGCCTACGAGCAGTACTTC | CASSIRPAYEQYF
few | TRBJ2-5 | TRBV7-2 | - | TGTGCCAGCAGCTTCCCTGGGGGGGGCCAGGAGACCCAGTACTTC | CASSFPGGGQETQYF
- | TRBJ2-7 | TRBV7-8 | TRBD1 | TGTGCCAGCAGCACTCGACAGGGGGCCTACGAGCAGTACTTC | CASSTRQGAYEQYF
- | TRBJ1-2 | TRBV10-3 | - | TGTGCCATCGCCACTCAGGTGGACAGTTTCAATGGCTACACCTTC | CAIATQVDSFNGYTF
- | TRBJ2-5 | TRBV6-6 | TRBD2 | TGTGCCAGCGATCCTTGGATAGCGGGTCAAGAGACCCAGTACTTC | CASDPWIAGQETQYF
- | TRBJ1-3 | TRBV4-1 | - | TGCGCCAGCAGCCAAGATGTAGGGGGCTCTGGAAACACCATATATTTT | CASSQDVGGSGNTIYF
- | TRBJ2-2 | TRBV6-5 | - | TGTGCCAGCCTGAGTTCGGGCACCGGGGAGCTGTTTTTT | CASLSSGTGELFF
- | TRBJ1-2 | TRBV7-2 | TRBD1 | TGTGCCAGCAGCCCAACACAGGGGGAAGGCTACACCTTC | CASSPTQGEGYTF
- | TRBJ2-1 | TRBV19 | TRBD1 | TGTGCCAGTAGTATCGGCGGGACAGGGGGCAATGAGCAGTTCTTC | CASSIGGTGGNEQFF